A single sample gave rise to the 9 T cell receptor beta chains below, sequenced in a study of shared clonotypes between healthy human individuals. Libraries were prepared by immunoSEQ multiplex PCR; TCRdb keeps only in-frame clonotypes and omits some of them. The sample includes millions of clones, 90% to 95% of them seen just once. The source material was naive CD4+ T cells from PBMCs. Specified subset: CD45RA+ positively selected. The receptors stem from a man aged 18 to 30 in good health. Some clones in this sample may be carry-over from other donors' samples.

The CDR3 DNA reads as TGCGCCAGCTCCCCCACGGGAGGGAATAATGAGCAGTTCTTC. Translating it yields CASSPTGGNNEQFF. The J gene is TRBJ2-1, the V gene TRBV5-1; 8 bases agree with TRBD2. With 7 bases clipped from V and 7 bases from J, the junction kept 10 bases outside the gene matches. The germline V gene has CDR1 SGHRS and CDR2 YFSETQ. This CDR3 is built from 14 residues.

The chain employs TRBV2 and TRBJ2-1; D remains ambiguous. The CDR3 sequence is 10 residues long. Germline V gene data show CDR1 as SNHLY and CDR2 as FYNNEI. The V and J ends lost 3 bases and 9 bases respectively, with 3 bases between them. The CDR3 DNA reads TGTGCCAGCAGTGAGGGTGAGCAGTTCTTC. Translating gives CASSEGEQFF.

The CDR3 DNA follows: TGTGCCATCAGTGAGAGACCGGGACTAGCGAGCAATGAGCAGTTCTTC. As protein: CAISERPGLASNEQFF. The chain recombines TRBV10-3 with TRBJ2-1; 10 bases line up with TRBD2. The CDR3 contains 16 residues. Germline CDR1 reads ENHRY; CDR2 reads SYGVKD. Trimming cost V 2 bases and J 6 bases; bases outside gene matches: 7.

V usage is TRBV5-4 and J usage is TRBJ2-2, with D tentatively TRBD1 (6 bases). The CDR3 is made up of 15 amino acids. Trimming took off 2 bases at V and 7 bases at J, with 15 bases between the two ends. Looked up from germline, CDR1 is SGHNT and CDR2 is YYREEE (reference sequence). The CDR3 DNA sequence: TGTGCCAGCAGCTTCCGAGCAGGGGAGAACGGGGAGCTGTTTTTT. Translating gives CASSFRAGENGELFF.

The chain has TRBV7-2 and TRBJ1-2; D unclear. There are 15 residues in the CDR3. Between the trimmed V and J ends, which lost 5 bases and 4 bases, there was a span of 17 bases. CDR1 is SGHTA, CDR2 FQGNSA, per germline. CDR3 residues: CASSAPAQSLYGYTF. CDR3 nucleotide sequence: TGTGCCAGCAGCGCCCCGGCGCAAAGCCTCTATGGCTACACCTTC.

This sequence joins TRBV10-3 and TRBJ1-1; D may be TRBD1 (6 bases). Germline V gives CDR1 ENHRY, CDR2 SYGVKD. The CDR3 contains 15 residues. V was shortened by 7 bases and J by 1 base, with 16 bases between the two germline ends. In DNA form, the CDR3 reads TGTGCCATCATGGCTATTGGGGGGGCGAACACTGAAGCTTTCTTT. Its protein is CAIMAIGGANTEAFF.

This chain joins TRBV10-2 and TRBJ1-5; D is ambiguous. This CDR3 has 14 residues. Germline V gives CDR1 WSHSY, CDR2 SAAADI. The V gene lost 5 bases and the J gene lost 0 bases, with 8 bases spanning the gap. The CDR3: CASSPFSSNQPQHF. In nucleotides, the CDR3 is TGCGCCAGCAGTCCATTTAGTAGCAATCAGCCCCAGCATTTT.

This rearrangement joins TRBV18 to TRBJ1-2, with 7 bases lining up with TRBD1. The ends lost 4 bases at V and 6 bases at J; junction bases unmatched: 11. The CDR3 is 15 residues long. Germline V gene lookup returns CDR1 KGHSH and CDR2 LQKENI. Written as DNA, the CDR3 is TGTGCCAGCTCACGGGGACAGAACGGGGAGGATGGCTACACCTTC. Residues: CASSRGQNGEDGYTF.

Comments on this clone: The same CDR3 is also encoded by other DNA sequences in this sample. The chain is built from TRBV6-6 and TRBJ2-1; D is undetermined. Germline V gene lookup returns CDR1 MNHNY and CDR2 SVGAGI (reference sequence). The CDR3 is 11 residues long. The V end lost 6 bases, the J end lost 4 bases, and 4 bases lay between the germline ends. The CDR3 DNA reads TGTGCCAGCAGCCCTTACAATGAGCAGTTCTTC. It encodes CASSPYNEQFF.